This passage covers 10 T cell receptor beta chains from one sample sequenced in a study of T cell repertoires in ileal Crohn's disease. Time point reported: inflamed ileum from the surgical specimen. Data came from immunoSEQ multiplex PCR; TCRdb stores just in-frame clones and leaves some out. The repertoire holds 5,500 to 8,000 clones, about 85% seen once, with around 10% in the top ten. The sequenced sample was ileal tissue. The receptors here all came from an adult with Crohn's disease.

This chain links TRBV5-8 with TRBJ1-5; 11 nucleotides match TRBD1. The CDR3 extends over 15 amino acids. Germline V gene sequence: CDR1 SGHTS, CDR2 YDEGEE. V trimming: 1 base; J trimming: 6 bases; junction bases outside the gene matches: 3. CDR3 amino acids: CASSLRGQGAQPQHF. The CDR3 nucleotides are TGTGCCAGCAGCTTGAGAGGACAGGGGGCTCAGCCCCAGCATTTT. Supplemented by reference TRBV5-8 and TRBJ1-5, the full variable domain reads EAGVTQSPTHLIKTRGQQATLRCSPISGHTSVYWYQQALGLGLQFLLWYDEGEERNRGNFPPRFSGRQFPNYSSELNVNALELEDSALYLCASSLRGQGAQPQHFGDGTRLSIL.

The chain recombines TRBV11-3 with TRBJ1-2, with 12 bases aligning to TRBD1. With 5 bases clipped from V and 3 bases from J, the junction kept 10 bases outside the gene matches. CDR1 is SGHNT, CDR2 YENEEA, per germline. The CDR3 sequence is 17 residues long. This CDR3 is CASSTRDRGRDDYGYTF. CDR3 sequence (DNA): TGTGCCAGCAGCACTCGGGACAGGGGGCGCGACGACTATGGCTACACCTTC. Using reference TRBV11-3 and TRBJ1-2 for the parts outside the CDR3, the full variable domain is EAGVVQSPRYKIIEKKQPVAFWCNPISGHNTLYWYLQNLGQGPELLIRYENEEAVDDSQLPKDRFSAERLKGVDSTLKIQPAELGDSAVYLCASSTRDRGRDDYGYTFGSGTRLTVV.

The CDR3 is CATSRGSSGNTIYF. In nucleotides, the CDR3 is TGTGCCACCAGCAGAGGGAGTTCTGGAAACACCATATATTTT. V is TRBV15 and J is TRBJ1-3; D remains unclear. This CDR3 is 14 amino acids long. In germline, CDR1 is LNHNV, CDR2 YYDKDF (reference sequence). The V end lost 1 base, the J end lost 1 base, and 5 bases lay between the germline ends.

The chain links TRBV2 to TRBJ2-7; D is possibly TRBD1 or TRBD2 (5 bases each). Trimming took off 6 bases at V and 4 bases at J, with 10 bases between the two ends. The length of the CDR3 is 12 residues. Per germline, CDR1 SNHLY and CDR2 FYNNEI. In DNA, the CDR3 is TGTGCCAGCAGCGGGGCGGCGTACGAGCAGTACTTC. It yields the protein CASSGAAYEQYF.

The chain joins TRBV4-2 to TRBJ2-3; no clear D. The V and J ends lost 2 bases and 1 base respectively, with 13 bases between them. Germline V gene lookup returns CDR1 LGHNA and CDR2 YNFKEQ. The CDR3 spans 16 residues. CDR3 sequence (DNA): TGTGCCAGCAGCCAAAACTGGACGCCCGGCACAGATACGCAGTATTTT. It encodes CASSQNWTPGTDTQYF.

The chain uses TRBV19 and TRBJ2-7; D is perhaps TRBD1 (5 bases). Trimming stripped 6 bases from V and 2 bases from J, with 14 bases between. There are 14 residues in the CDR3. The germline V gene encodes CDR1 LNHDA and CDR2 SQIVND (reference sequence). The CDR3 DNA reads TGTGCCAGTAGCCCCGTGGGGCAACCCTACGAGCAGTACTTC. As protein: CASSPVGQPYEQYF. Together with reference TRBV19 and TRBJ2-7, the CDR3 gives the full variable domain: DGGITQSPKYLFRKEGQNVTLSCEQNLNHDAMYWYRQDPGQGLRLIYYSQIVNDFQKGDIAEGYSVSREKKESFPLTVTSAQKNPTAFYLCASSPVGQPYEQYFGPGTRLTVT.

The chain combines TRBV6-6 with TRBJ2-5, with TRBD2 matching over 7 bases. CDR3 size: 12 residues. With V trimmed by 5 bases and J by 14 bases, 11 bases remained unmatched. The germline V gene encodes CDR1 MNHNY and CDR2 SVGAGI (reference sequence). CDR3 sequence (DNA): TGTGCCAGCAGTACCCTGGGGGGGACCGAATACTTC. Amino acid sequence: CASSTLGGTEYF.

The chain combines TRBV23-1 with TRBJ2-7; D is undetermined. TRBV23-1 is reported as an ORF; its role is uncertain. The germline V and J ends were trimmed by 2 bases and 7 bases, with 6 bases remaining between them. This CDR3 contains 11 residues. CDR3 sequence (DNA): TGCGCCAGCAGTCAAAGGCCAGAGCAGTACTTC. Amino acids: CASSQRPEQYF.

The V gene is TRBV5-1, the J gene TRBJ2-3; D is tentatively TRBD1 or TRBD2 (5 bases each). V lost 4 bases, J lost 1 base, and 16 bases lay in between. Germline V CDR1 and CDR2: SGHRS, YFSETQ. This CDR3 comprises 16 residues. The CDR3 loop is CASSPPLQGRTDTQYF. The CDR3, as DNA: TGCGCCAGCAGCCCCCCCTTGCAGGGACGCACAGATACGCAGTATTTT.

This sequence joins TRBV25-1 and TRBJ2-7; either TRBD1 or TRBD2 may fit D (6 bases each). The V gene's germline CDR1 is MGHDK and CDR2 SYGVNS. CDR3 length: 17 residues. Trimming stripped 2 bases from V and 3 bases from J, with 20 bases between. CDR3 amino acids: CASSEGGPGAGLYEQYF. The CDR3 DNA reads TGTGCCAGCAGTGAAGGGGGGCCGGGAGCGGGCCTCTACGAGCAGTACTTC.